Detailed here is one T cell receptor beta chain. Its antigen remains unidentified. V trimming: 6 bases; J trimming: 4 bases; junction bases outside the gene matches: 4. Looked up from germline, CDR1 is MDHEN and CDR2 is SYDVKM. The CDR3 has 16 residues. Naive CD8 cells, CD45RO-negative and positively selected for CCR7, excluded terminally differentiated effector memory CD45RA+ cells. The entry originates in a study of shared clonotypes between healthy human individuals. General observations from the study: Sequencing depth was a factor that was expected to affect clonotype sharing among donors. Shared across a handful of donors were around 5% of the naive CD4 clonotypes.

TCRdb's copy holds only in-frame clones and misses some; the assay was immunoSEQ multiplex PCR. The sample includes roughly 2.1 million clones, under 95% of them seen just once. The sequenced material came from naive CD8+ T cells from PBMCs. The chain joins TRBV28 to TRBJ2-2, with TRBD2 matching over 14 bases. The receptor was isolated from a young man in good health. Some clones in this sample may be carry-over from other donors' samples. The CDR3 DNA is TGTGCCAGCAGGGGACTAGCGGGAGAAGGCACCGGGGAGCTGTTTTTT. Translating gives CASRGLAGEGTGELFF.